This TCR beta chain was retrieved from a study of blood T cell repertoires in COVID-19. Looking at the study overall: The cDNA or gDNA used as material had been derived from T cells, B-cell-depleted T cells, or PBMCs.

The data were produced by immunoSEQ multiplex PCR, yet TCRdb's version contains in-frame clones alone and is incomplete. The sample contains 150,000 to 200,000 clones, around 80% of which appear only once. CDR1 and CDR2 from the germline V gene are LNHDA and SQIVND (reference sequence). Trimming left V 5 bases short and J 0 bases short, with 18 bases between. CDR3 length: 17 amino acids. This chain links TRBV19 with TRBJ2-3; D remains ambiguous. The TCR was taken from a woman older than 75 with active or convalescent COVID-19. Sequencing was done on a sample of peripheral blood. CDR3 DNA: TGTGCCAGTAGTTCCACCCCCCCTAGTCTTAGCACAGATACGCAGTATTTT. It translates to CASSSTPPSLSTDTQYF. Full variable domain (rest looked up from reference TRBV19 and TRBJ2-3): DGGITQSPKYLFRKEGQNVTLSCEQNLNHDAMYWYRQDPGQGLRLIYYSQIVNDFQKGDIAEGYSVSREKKESFPLTVTSAQKNPTAFYLCASSSTPPSLSTDTQYFGPGTRLTVL.